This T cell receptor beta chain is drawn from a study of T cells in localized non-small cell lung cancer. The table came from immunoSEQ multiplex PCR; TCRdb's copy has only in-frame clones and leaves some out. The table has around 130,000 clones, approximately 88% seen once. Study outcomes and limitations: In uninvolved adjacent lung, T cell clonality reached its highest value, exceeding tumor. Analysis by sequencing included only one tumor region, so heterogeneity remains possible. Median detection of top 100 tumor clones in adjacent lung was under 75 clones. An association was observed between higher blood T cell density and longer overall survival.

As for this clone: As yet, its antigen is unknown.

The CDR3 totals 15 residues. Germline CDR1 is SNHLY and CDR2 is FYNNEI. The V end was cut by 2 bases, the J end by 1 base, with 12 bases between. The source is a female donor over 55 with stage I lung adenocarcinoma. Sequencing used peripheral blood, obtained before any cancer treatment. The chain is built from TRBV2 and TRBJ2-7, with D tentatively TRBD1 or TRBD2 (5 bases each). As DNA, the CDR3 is TGTGCCAGCAGTGAACAGGGACCCTCTTCCTACGAGCAGTACTTC. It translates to CASSEQGPSSYEQYF.